This TCR beta chain was found in a study of Ad26.COV2.S vaccination and SARS-CoV-2 variants. Produced via immunoSEQ multiplex PCR; TCRdb's table is partial and in-frame only. The table shows 300,000 to 400,000 clones, with 92% occurring only once. This clone was counted only a few times. Its target is unknown. Study outcomes and limitations: Assessments of TCR breadth and depth may have underestimated the total T cell responses. Vaccine recipients and placebo recipients showed similar non-spike TCR breadth. There was reportedly substantial breadth in spike-specific CD8+ and CD4+ T cell responses after vaccination. Spike-specific TCR breadth was greater after Ad26.COV2.S than placebo.

Per germline, CDR1 ENHRY and CDR2 SYGVKD. This CDR3 contains 14 residues. V lost 7 bases, J lost 4 bases, and 16 bases lay in between. Sequences were derived from peripheral blood, sampled after recovery from COVID-19. This rearrangement joins TRBV10-3 to TRBJ1-2; D may be TRBD1 (5 bases). This TCR derives from a human donor who had recovered from COVID-19. CDR3 in amino acids: CAITAGKDGYGYTF. Written as DNA, the CDR3 is TGTGCCATCACTGCAGGGAAGGATGGCTATGGCTACACCTTC.